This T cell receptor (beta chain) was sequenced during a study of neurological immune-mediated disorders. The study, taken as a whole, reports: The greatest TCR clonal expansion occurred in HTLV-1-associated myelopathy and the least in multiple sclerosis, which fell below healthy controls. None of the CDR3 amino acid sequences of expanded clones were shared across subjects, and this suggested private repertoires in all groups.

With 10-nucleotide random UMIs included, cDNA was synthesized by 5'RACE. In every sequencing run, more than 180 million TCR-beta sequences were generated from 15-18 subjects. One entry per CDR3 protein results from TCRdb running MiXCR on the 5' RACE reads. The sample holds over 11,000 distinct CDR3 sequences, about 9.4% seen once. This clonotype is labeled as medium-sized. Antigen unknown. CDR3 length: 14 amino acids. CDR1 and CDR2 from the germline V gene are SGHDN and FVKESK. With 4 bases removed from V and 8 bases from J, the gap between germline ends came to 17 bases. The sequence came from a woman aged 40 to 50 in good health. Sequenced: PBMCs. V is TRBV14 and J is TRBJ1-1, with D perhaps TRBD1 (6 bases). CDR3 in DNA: TGTGCCAGCAGCCTCAACATGGGGGGCCGAGAAGCTTTCTTT. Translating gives CASSLNMGGREAFF.